This T cell receptor beta chain was documented in a study of blood T cells in healthy people across ages (dated by TCRdb to between 2015 and 2016). Study-level background: In model experiments, template switching captured about one uniquely barcoded TCR beta cDNA molecule for every two T cells. Age-related changes in TCR beta repertoire diversity were measured in the study by deep sequencing normalized with unique cDNA molecular identifiers. The donors were divided into four age groups: young (average roughly 15 years), middle-aged (about 40), aged (around 59) and long-lived (roughly 82). To avoid experimental bias, donors of different ages were spread randomly across the sequencing lanes. For two donors (one aged 18 to 30 and one aged 80 or older), the study analyzed two additional independent replicas of 1 million unique cDNA reads from the same blood draw. Overall results and qualifications from the work: Estimates of total diversity from one million sequenced T cells were regarded as lower bounds and underestimates. A strong correlation was found between observed TCR beta diversity and the percentage of naive T cells measured by flow cytometry. Donor CMV infection status was unknown, potentially confounding age-related changes in expanded clonotypes. As age increased, observed TCR beta diversity per million T cells dropped in a roughly linear way, and a significant reduction was already evident by age 40. Since profiling was done on bulk unsorted PBMCs, naive and antigen-experienced compartments could not be conclusively compared. The long-lived group showed more naive CD4+ T cells, fewer expanded clones and increased TCR diversity than the aged group, suggesting age selection.

The CDR3 holds 14 amino acids from the cysteine to the phenylalanine. Of all the DNA, just the CDR3 is kept, 42 bases in frame from base 1. The germline V gene provides CDR1 MGHDK and CDR2 SYGVNS. Library creation used 5' RACE. Data came from an Illumina HiSeq 2500. A second about 7 to 12 cycle PCR used a sample-barcoded 5' primer and a J-beta primer mix. Each TCR beta cDNA molecule received a unique molecular identifier from a template-switch 5' adaptor carrying 12 random nucleotides. At least 2.5 million CDR3-containing paired-end reads were obtained from each sample. First-strand cDNA was synthesized from all RNA with the Mint cDNA synthesis kit, primed by a TRBC-specific oligonucleotide. Following uracil-DNA glycosylase treatment, a first 18-cycle PCR with universal primers M1SS and BC2_uni_R was performed on all cDNA. On the study's bioinformatics: Each sample was normalized by randomly selecting 1 million high-quality reads, each carrying a distinct molecular identifier. Reads with shared molecular identifiers were discarded instead of being binned into consensus sequences. CDR3 identification, clonotype clustering and error correction used MiTCR with a Q25 quality threshold and the strictest error-elimination algorithm. A nonparametric unseen species model with Euler transformation was used to estimate lower-bound total TCR beta diversity. TCRdb trimmed the raw reads at Q25, called clones with MiXCR and kept productive beta chains. Identical CDR3 proteins give one entry, which carries the most common genes and DNA. It is TCRdb's table, rather than the study itself, that gives the V and J calls and clone size. Here the sample has about 650,000 distinct CDR3 sequences; about 50% occur a single time. The leading ten clones occupy roughly 14% of the sample.

This clonotype was observed a handful of times. Its antigen specificity is not known. This sequence may be a read error, since a much larger clone differs from it by one base. The approximately 41 donors, aged about 6 to 95 years, were systemically healthy Caucasian individuals from Russia. Ten milliliters of peripheral blood were drawn from each donor into EDTA-treated Vacutainer tubes. PBMCs were isolated by Ficoll-Paque density-gradient centrifugation, with at least 6 million obtained per sample. Trizol reagent was used to extract total RNA from PBMCs, with at least 6 micrograms per sample. Naive CD45RAhigh/CD27high T cell percentages were measured by flow cytometry on a PBMC aliquot from every donor.

The V gene is TRBV25-1 and the J gene is TRBJ2-7, and 8 junction bases match TRBD1. The TCR originated in a woman over 75 in good health. The sequencing input was blood. Here the CDR3 is given as CAGSTSDRDYEQYF. The nucleotide sequence reads TGTGCCGGCAGTACCTCGGACAGGGACTACGAGCAGTACTTC.